This T cell receptor (beta chain) was identified in a study of blood T cell repertoires in COVID-19. Looked up from germline, CDR1 is SNHLY and CDR2 is FYNNEI. The CDR3 has 16 amino acids. Trimming took 6 bases from V and 1 from J, leaving 16 bases between them. Libraries were prepared by immunoSEQ multiplex PCR; TCRdb keeps only in-frame clonotypes and omits some of them. Of about 460,000 clones in the sample, 80% to 90% were seen once. Two negative PCRs, clearance, or symptom resolution were required of recovered Cohort 3 donors. Sequencing used PBMCs or T cells enriched from blood (not recorded which). V and J are TRBV2 and TRBJ1-5, with D uncertain. The TCR was taken from an older woman who had recovered from COVID-19. In nucleotides, the CDR3 is TGTGCCAGCAGATGGGGAGGGCGAGGGAGCAATCAGCCCCAGCATTTT. This translates into CASRWGGRGSNQPQHF.